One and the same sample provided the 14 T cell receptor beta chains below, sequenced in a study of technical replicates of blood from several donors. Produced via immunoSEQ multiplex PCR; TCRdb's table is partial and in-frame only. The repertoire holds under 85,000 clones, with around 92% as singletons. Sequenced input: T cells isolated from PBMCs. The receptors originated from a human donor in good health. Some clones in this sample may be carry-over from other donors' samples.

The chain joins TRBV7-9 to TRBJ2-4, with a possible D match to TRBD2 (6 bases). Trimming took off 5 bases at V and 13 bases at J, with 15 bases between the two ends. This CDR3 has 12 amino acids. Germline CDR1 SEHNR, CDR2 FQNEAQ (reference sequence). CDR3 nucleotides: TGTGCCAGCAGCCTAGATGGGACTCTCCAGTACTTC. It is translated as CASSLDGTLQYF.

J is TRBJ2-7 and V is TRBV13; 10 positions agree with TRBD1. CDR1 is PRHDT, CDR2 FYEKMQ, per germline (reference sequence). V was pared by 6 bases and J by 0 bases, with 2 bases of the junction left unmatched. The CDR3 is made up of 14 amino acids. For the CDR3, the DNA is TGTGCCAGCAGTCGGACAGGGGGCTCCTACGAGCAGTACTTC. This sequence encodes CASSRTGGSYEQYF.

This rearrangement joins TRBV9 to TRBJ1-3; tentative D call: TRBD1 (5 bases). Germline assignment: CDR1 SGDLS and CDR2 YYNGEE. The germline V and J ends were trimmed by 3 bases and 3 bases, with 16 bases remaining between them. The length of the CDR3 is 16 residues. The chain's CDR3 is CASSGAVAGNGNTIYF. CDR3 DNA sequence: TGTGCCAGCAGCGGTGCGGTCGCAGGGAATGGAAACACCATATATTTT.

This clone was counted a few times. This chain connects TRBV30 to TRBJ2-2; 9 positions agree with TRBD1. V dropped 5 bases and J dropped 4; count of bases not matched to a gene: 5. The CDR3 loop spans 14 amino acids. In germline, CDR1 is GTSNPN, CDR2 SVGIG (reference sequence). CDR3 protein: CAWEKTGGTGELFF. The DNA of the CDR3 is TGTGCCTGGGAAAAGACAGGGGGCACCGGGGAGCTGTTTTTT.

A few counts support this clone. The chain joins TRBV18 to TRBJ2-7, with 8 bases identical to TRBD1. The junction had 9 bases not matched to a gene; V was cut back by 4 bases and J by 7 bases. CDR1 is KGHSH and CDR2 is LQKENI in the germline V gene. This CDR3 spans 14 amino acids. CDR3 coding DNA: TGTGCCAGCTCACAAGGACAGGGCCGCGGAGAGCAGTACTTC. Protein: CASSQGQGRGEQYF. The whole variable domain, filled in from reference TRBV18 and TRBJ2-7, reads NAGVMQNPRHLVRRRGQEARLRCSPMKGHSHVYWYRQLPEEGLKFMVYLQKENIIDESGMPKERFSAEFPKEGPSILRIQQVVRGDSAAYFCASSQGQGRGEQYFGPGTRLTVT.

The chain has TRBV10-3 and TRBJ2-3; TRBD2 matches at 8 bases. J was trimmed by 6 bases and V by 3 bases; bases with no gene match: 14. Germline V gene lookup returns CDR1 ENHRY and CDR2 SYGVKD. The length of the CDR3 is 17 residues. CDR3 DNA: TGTGCCATCAGTGACCCCCTACTAGCGGCTGGGGGGGATACGCAGTATTTT. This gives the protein CAISDPLLAAGGDTQYF.

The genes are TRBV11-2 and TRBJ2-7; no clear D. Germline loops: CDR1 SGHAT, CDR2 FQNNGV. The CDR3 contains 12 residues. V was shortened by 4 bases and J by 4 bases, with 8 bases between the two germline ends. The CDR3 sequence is CASSYSGYEQYF. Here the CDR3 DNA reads TGTGCCAGCAGCTACTCAGGATACGAGCAGTACTTC.

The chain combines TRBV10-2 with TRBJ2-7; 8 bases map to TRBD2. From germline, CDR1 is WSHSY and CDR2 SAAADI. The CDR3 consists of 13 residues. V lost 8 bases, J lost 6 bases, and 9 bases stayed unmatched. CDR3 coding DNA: TGCGCCAGCGTATATAGCGGGAAAGGCGAGCAGTACTTC. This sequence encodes CASVYSGKGEQYF.

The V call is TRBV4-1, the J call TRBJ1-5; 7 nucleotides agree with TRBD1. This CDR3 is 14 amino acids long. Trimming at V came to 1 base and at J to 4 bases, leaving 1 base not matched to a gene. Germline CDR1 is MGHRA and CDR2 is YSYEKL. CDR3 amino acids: CASSQGQGNQPQHF. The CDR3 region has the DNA TGCGCCAGCAGCCAAGGACAGGGTAATCAGCCCCAGCATTTT.

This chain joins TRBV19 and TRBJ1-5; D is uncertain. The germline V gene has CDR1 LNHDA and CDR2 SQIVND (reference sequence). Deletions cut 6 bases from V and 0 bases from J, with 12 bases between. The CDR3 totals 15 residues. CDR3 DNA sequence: TGTGCCAGTAGCCCAACAGTTAATAGCAATCAGCCCCAGCATTTT. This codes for CASSPTVNSNQPQHF.

The CDR3 region has the DNA TGTGCCAGCAGCTTCTCGCGGGGGGCCTACGAGCAGTACTTC. Amino acids: CASSFSRGAYEQYF. The gene calls are TRBV11-2 and TRBJ2-7; 8 bases fit TRBD2. The ends lost 3 bases at V and 2 bases at J; junction bases unmatched: 3. CDR1 is SGHAT, CDR2 FQNNGV, per germline. CDR3 length: 14 amino acids.

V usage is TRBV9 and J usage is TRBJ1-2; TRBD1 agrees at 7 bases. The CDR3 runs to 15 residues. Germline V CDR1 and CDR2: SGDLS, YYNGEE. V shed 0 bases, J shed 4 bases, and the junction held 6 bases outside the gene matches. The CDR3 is CASSVGTGTAYGYTF. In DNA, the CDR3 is TGTGCCAGCAGCGTAGGAACCGGGACAGCCTATGGCTACACCTTC.

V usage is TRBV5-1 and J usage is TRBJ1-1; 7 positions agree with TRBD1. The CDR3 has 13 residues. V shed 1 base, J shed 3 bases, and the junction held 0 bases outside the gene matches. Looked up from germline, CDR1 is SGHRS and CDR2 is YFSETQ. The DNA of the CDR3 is TGCGCCAGCAGCTTGACAGGGGACACTGAAGCTTTCTTT. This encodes CASSLTGDTEAFF.

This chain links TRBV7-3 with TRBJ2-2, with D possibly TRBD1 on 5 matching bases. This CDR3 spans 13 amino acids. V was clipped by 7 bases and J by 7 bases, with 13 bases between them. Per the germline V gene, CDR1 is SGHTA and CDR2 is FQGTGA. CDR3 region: CASKVGLNGELFF. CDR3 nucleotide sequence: TGTGCCAGCAAGGTGGGGCTGAACGGGGAGCTGTTTTTT.